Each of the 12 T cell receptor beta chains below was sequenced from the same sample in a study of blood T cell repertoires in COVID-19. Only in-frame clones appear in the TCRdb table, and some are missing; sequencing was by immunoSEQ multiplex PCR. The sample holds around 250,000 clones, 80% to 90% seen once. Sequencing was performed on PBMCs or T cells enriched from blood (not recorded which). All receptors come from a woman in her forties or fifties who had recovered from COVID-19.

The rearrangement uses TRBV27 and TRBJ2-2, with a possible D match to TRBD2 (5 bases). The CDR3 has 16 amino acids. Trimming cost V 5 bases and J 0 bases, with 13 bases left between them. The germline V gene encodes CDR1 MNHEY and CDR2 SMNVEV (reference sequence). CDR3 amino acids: CASSRARGTNTGELFF. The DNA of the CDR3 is TGTGCCAGCAGTCGAGCCAGAGGGACGAACACCGGGGAGCTGTTTTTT.

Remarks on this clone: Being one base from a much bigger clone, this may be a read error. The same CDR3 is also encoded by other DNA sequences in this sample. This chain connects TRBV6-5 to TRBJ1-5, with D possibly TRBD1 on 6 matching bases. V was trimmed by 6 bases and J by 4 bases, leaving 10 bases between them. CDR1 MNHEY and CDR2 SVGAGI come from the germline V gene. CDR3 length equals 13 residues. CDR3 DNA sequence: TGTGCCAGCAGCCCGACAGGAAATCAGCCCCAGCATTTT. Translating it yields CASSPTGNQPQHF.

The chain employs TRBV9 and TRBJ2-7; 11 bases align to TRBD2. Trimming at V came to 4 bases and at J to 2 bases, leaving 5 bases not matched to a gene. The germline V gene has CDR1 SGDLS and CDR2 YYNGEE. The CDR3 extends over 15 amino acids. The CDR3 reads CASSPRLAGTYEQYF. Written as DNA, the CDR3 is TGTGCCAGCAGCCCGAGACTAGCGGGAACCTACGAGCAGTACTTC.

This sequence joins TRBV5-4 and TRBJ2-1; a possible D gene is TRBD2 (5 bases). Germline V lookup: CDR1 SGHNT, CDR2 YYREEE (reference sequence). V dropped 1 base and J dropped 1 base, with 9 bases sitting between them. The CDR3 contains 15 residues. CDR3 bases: TGTGCCAGCAGCTTGTCTAGGGAGTCCTACAATGAGCAGTTCTTC. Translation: CASSLSRESYNEQFF. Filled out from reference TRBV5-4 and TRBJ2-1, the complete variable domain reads ETGVTQSPTHLIKTRGQQVTLRCSSQSGHNTVSWYQQALGQGPQFIFQYYREEENGRGNFPPRFSGLQFPNYSSELNVNALELDDSALYLCASSLSRESYNEQFFGPGTRLTVL.

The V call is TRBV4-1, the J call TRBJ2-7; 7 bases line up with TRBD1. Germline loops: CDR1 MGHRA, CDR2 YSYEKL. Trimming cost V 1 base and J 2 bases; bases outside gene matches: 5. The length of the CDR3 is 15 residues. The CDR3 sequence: CASSQGHRGPYEQYF. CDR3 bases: TGCGCCAGCAGCCAAGGACACAGGGGCCCCTACGAGCAGTACTTC.

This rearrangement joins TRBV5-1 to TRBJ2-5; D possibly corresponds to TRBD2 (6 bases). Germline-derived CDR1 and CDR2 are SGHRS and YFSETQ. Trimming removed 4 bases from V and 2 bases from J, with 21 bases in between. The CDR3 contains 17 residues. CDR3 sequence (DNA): TGCGCCAGCAGCCCAGGTCCGGTCGGGAGCATTCAAGAGACCCAGTACTTC. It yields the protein CASSPGPVGSIQETQYF.

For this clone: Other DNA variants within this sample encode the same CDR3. The DNA of the CDR3 is TGCGCCAGCAGCTTGGCTAGACGGGACACTGAAGCTTTCTTT. This sequence encodes CASSLARRDTEAFF. J is TRBJ1-1 and V is TRBV5-1; D remains unclear. CDR1 and CDR2 (germline): SGHRS, YFSETQ. CDR3 length equals 14 residues. The germline V and J ends were trimmed by 0 bases and 3 bases, with 9 bases remaining between them.

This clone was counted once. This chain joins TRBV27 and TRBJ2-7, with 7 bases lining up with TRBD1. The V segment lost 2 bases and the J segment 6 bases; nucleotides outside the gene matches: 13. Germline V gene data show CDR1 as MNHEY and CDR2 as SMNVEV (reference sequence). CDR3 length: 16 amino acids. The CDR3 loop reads CASSLNPDRVRGEQYF. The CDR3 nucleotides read TGTGCCAGCAGTTTAAACCCCGACAGGGTGAGGGGCGAGCAGTACTTC.

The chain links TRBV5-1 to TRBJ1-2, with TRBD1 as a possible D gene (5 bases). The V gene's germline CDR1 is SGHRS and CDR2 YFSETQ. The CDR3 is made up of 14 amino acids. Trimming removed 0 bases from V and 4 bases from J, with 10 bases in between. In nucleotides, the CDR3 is TGCGCCAGCAGCTTGGCCCTAGGGGCCTATGGCTACACCTTC. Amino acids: CASSLALGAYGYTF.

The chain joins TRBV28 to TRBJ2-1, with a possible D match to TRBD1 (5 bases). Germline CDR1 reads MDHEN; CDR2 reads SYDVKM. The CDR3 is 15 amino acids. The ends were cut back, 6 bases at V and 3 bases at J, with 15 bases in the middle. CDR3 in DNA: TGTGCCAGCAGGGTGGGGCCTAGTGGCTACAATGAGCAGTTCTTC. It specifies CASRVGPSGYNEQFF.

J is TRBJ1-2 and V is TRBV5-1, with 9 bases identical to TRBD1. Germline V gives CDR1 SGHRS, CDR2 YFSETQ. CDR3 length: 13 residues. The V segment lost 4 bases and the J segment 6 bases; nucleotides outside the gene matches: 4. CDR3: CASSATGGHGYTF. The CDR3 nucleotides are TGCGCCAGCAGCGCCACAGGGGGCCATGGCTACACCTTC.

The CDR3 reads CAMDSYYGYTF. Here the CDR3 DNA reads TGTGCCATGGACTCCTACTATGGCTACACCTTC. The genes are TRBV7-9 and TRBJ1-2, with D unresolved. The CDR3 spans 11 residues. Germline V gene sequence: CDR1 SEHNR, CDR2 FQNEAQ (reference sequence). Trimming removed 10 bases at V and 3 bases at J, with 9 bases between.